Given below is one TCR beta chain in context. This clone was detected a few times. Its antigen remains undetermined. One base away there is no much larger clone; base qualities are not given. Library method: the immunoSEQ multiplex PCR assay. A mixture of 60 forward primers for TCR Vbeta segments and 13 reverse primers for TCR Jbeta segments was used in the multiplex PCR. A multiplex PCR assay on genomic DNA amplified the CDR3 region of rearranged TCR beta genes. The Illumina HiSeq System was used to sequence the amplified TCR beta libraries as 87-base-pair reads. The original methods were these. A later analysis tallied roughly 78 million unique TCR beta chains across the 700 or so repertoires, and around 12 million of those chains were shared by two or more donors. Raw reads were error-corrected and collapsed into unique sequences with a nearest-neighbor algorithm that merged closely related sequences to remove PCR and sequencing errors. To assign V, D and J gene segments, CDR3 sequences were aligned to IMGT reference sequences. For a sequence to be retained, a match of at least six nucleotides to both a V gene segment and a J gene segment was required. A rearrangement was called productive if the CDR3 had no stop codons and remained in frame with V and J, and every other rearrangement was called non-productive. Following IMGT convention, CDR3 was defined as the stretch from the second conserved V-encoded cysteine up to the conserved J-encoded phenylalanine. The earlier analysis of fewer than 700 of the donors excluded sequences that lacked an unambiguous match to a single V gene segment. An earlier analysis of roughly 590 of the donors called V segments functional above 56.7% productive rearrangements and segregating when the between-donor standard deviation exceeded 5%. To diagnose cytomegalovirus status from the catalog of TCR beta chain sequences, a statistical classification framework was built. V and J gene assignment, in a later analysis, came from comparing TCR nucleotide sequences with IMGT/GENE-DB human TR gene sequences. The TCRdist pipeline was used in a later analysis to assign CDR3 sequences and most-parsimonious VDJ recombination scenarios. In a later analysis, each TCR beta chain was defined by its CDR3 amino acid sequence together with its V-gene family, and reads lacking a unique V-gene family were excluded. A later analysis removed several hundred highly shared, low-generation-probability nucleotide sequences to deal with suspected cross-contamination and a sequencing artifact. A later analysis calculated a clonal expansion index for each public chain from normalized within-repertoire ranks of inferred template counts. A later analysis computed generation probabilities with a VDJ recombination model fitted to out-of-frame rearrangements, and checked the results against IGoR. A later analysis scored TCR-TCR, TCR-HLA and TCR-CMV co-occurrence with hypergeometric tests, applying a repertoire-size bias correction to TCR pairs. In a later analysis, false discovery rates were estimated by permuting HLA or CMV assignments 20 times. A later analysis grouped co-occurring TCRs with DBSCAN, adding TCRdist sequence similarity when clustering within HLA-allele-positive subsets. Repertoires with fewer than 30,000 or more than 120,000 public chains, plus five repertoires with anomalous nucleotide sharing, were excluded from co-occurrence clustering. This is the immuneACCESS table as TCRdb keeps it, with only in-frame sequences that have V and J called. A part of the clones is gone; compared with another copy, unresolved V genes explain less than half, and the rest is unexplained. V, J and clone size derive from that table, while D and trimming were established from the DNA sequence. For this sample there are roughly 200,000 clones; about 78% appear just once. The ten largest clones add up to more than 2% of the sample.

CDR1 and CDR2 were assigned from the germline V gene as MNHNS and SASEGT. From the cysteine through the phenylalanine, the CDR3 covers 16 amino acids. Solely the CDR3 DNA is kept, with 48 bases framed from the first base. Germline trimming: 2 bases from V, 1 base from J; junction bases outside gene matches: 7. The record originates from a study of cytomegalovirus exposure and HLA in healthy donors (dated by TCRdb to about 2017). General notes on the study: An earlier analysis of a few hundred of the donors reported 276 Gb of sequence data and 117 million unique TCR beta sequences obtained from 180 million or so T cells. An early release covering some 640 HLA-typed donors comprised approximately 300 gigabases of sequencing data and some 79 million unique TCR sequences. Among the roughly 400 genotyped donors, 81% belonged to the genetic ancestry cluster associated with self-reported Caucasian donors. The aim of the study was to test whether cataloging public T cell receptors could identify signatures of past pathogen exposure. The study used immunosequencing to profile the T cell repertoires of approximately 630 subjects and linked those repertoires to cytomegalovirus serostatus. Besides the first cohort of hundreds of subjects, a separate validation cohort made up of 90 to 150 different subjects was used. The study combined high-throughput TCR immunosequencing, statistical association of individual TCRs with disease status, and machine learning to predict cytomegalovirus infection status. A later analysis re-analyzed previously published TCR beta repertoires from several hundred donors and added high-resolution HLA genotyping to study TCR occurrence patterns. Rather than drawing on any new phenotypic data, the later analysis identified candidate immune exposures from TCR beta sequences and the way those sequences occurred across donors. An earlier analysis of roughly 580 of the donors used high-throughput TCR beta sequencing to judge whether each TCR beta V gene segment behaved as functional or pseudogenic. Donor age, sex, ethnicity and CMV serostatus were compiled alongside the repertoire data. A later genetic analysis took genome-wide SNP genotypes for about 65% of the 666 donors and used that subset as a discovery cohort. All discovery cohort repertoires had been generated on a single sequencing platform. HLA typing covered class I and class II loci at four-digit resolution. Typing coverage differed by locus: A, B, C, DRB1 and DQB1 were typed in roughly 620-630 donors, DQA1 in about 560, DPA1 in some 600, and DPB1 in 400 to 490. Because of strong linkage in the cohort, a few DR-DQ haplotypes were treated as single units for association and clustering. Among around 400 genotyped donors of the cohort, an average of about 220,000 unique TCR beta nucleotide sequences was sequenced per donor, of which about 19% were non-productive.

What the work shows at the level of the full study, not this receptor alone: Only TCR beta chains were sequenced in this cohort, and the absence of alpha or paired-chain data limited detectable features. A further reported finding was that TCR beta sequences accurately predicted the HLA-A and HLA-B alleles for most subjects in the first cohort. The study listed 170 or so TCR beta chains as associated with cytomegalovirus. The earlier analysis of almost 600 of the donors excluded 15 to 20 rarely observed V segments, including chromosome 9 orphons, because counts were too low. Linkage disequilibrium might explain the correlated functional status among segregating V segments, but an unknown experimental factor could not be ruled out. Specific HLA alleles were associated with 15,000 to 20,000 TCR beta sequences at a false discovery rate of 0.05 in a later analysis. A later analysis found that TCR association rates varied across HLA loci, with DRB1 alleles showing the most associated TCRs and HLA-C alleles the fewest. Cytomegalovirus status was reported to be diagnosed by the classifier with high specificity and sensitivity in both the original and validation cohorts. An earlier analysis of some 590 of the donors showed that most TCR beta V segments appeared in productive rearrangements either about 87% or about 30% of the time, which broadly matched IMGT annotations. A cluster of highly shared sequence variants was judged likely to be a technical artifact of the sequencing pipeline. Some IMGT-functional V segments, including TRBV6-2 and TRBV6-3, could not be distinguished by the 87-base-pair reads and were therefore excluded. Three of the identified cytomegalovirus-associated TCR beta chains were confirmed in vitro to be specific for cytomegalovirus antigens. According to the authors, the approach could potentially be generalized to other disease states and immunological phenotypes. Roughly uniform sequencing depth across donors was assumed in presence/absence analyses, although this assumption may not hold. According to a later analysis, parvovirus B19, influenza, CMV and Epstein-Barr virus appeared linked to several top co-occurrence clusters. According to a later genetic analysis, donors in an Asian-associated ancestry cluster had fewer N-insertions in productive TCRs than the roughly 700-donor mean. In a later analysis, HLA-associated TCR beta chains showed more clonal expansion and lower generation probabilities than non-associated chains that were equally common. Immune exposure information for the cohort was limited to CMV serostatus. According to a later analysis, most CMV-associated TCR beta chains appeared to be HLA-restricted, and the HLA associations seemed to be driven largely by CMV exposure. Because HLA typing was missing for some donors at each locus, association tests included only the typed subset. When HLA alleles, especially DR and DQ, strongly co-occurred, TCR associations were difficult to assign to individual alleles. In a later genetic analysis, a missense DCLRE1C variant was associated with V-gene and J-gene trimming of TCR beta chains, and the association was replicated in an independent cohort. Most TCR sequences were observed very rarely across donors, whereas some public TCRs were present in many individuals.

The cohort was made up of around 720 healthy bone marrow donors. At the time of sampling, all cohort members were nominally healthy, though unrecorded immune exposures were likely present. The donor was CMV seronegative and was included in the group of around 320 seronegative cohort members. Every donor gave a peripheral blood sample, and the peripheral blood mononuclear cells from that sample were used for TCR beta sequencing. Genomic DNA extraction from the blood cell samples was performed with the Qiagen DNeasy Blood Extraction Kit. The sample was PBMCs. Recombination joined TRBV6-1 with TRBJ2-5; 7 central nucleotides agree with TRBD1. This sequence originates from a man aged 55-75 years in good health and CMV-seronegative. DNA sequence: TGTGCCAGCAGTGAATTCAGGGGGTCGGTCCAAGAGACCCAGTACTTC. Its protein reads: CASSEFRGSVQETQYF.